Reported below is one T cell receptor beta chain. The protocol was immunoSEQ multiplex PCR, while the TCRdb copy is restricted to in-frame clones and leaves out a portion. The table has around 690,000 clones, 90% seen once. This entry comes from a study of shared clonotypes between healthy human individuals. This CDR3 is built from 16 residues. CDR1 and CDR2 (germline): MNHEY, SMNVEV (reference sequence). V lost 4 bases, J lost 5 bases, and 13 bases stayed unmatched. The chain recombines TRBV27 with TRBJ2-5; 7 nucleotides align to TRBD2. The sequenced sample consisted of memory CD8+ T cells from PBMCs. Subset specified: CD45RO+ cells pooled with CCR7-negative TemRA cells. The TCR was taken from a man in his late teens or twenties in good health. Some clones in this sample may be carry-over from other donors' samples. The CDR3, as DNA: TGTGCCAGCAGTTCCTTGGGGGAGGGCCCCTCTGAGACCCAGTACTTC. This encodes CASSSLGEGPSETQYF.